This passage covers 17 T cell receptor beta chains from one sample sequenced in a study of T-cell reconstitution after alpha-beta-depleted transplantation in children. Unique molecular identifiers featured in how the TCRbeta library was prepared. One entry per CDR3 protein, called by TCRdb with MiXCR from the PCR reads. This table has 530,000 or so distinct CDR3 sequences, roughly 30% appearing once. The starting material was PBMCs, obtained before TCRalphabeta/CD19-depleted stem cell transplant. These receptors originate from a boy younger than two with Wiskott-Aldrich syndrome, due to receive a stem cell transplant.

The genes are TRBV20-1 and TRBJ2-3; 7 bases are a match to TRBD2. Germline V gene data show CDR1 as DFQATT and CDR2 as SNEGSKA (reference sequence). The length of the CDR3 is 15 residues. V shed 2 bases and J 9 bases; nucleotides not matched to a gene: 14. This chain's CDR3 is CSARTTVGASGTQYF. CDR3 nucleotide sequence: TGCAGTGCTAGAACGACGGTAGGGGCTAGCGGAACGCAGTATTTT.

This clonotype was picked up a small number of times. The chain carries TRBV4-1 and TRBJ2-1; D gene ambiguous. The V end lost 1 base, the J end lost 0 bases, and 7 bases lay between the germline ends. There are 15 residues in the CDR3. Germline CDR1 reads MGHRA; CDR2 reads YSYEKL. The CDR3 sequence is CASSQVRTSYNEQFF. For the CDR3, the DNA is TGCGCCAGCAGCCAAGTGAGGACCTCCTACAATGAGCAGTTCTTC.

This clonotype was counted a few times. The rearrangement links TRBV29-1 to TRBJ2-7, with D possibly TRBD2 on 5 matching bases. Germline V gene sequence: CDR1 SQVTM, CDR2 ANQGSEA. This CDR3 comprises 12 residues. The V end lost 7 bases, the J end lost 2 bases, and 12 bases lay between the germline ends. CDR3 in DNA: TGCAGCGGTGGATACGGGGCCTACGAGCAGTACTTC. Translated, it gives CSGGYGAYEQYF.

This CDR3 reads CASSTLTWPSYNEQFF. The CDR3 DNA reads as TGTGCCAGCAGTACATTAACTTGGCCCTCCTACAATGAGCAGTTCTTC. The chain uses TRBV28 and TRBJ2-1; D unclear. V was cut by 5 bases and J by 0 bases, with 14 bases left in between. Germline CDR1 reads MDHEN; CDR2 reads SYDVKM. CDR3 size: 16 residues.

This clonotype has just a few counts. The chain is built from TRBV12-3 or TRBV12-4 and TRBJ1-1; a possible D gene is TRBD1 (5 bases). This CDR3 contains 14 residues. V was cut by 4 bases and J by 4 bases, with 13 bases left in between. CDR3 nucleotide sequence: TGTGCCAGCAGTTCCCCAAAGGGGAGCACTGAAGCTTTCTTT. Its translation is CASSSPKGSTEAFF.

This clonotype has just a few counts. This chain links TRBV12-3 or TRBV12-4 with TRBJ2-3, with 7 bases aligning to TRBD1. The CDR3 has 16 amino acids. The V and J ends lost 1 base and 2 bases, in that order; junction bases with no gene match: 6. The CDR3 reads CASSLGTGVYTDTQYF. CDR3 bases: TGTGCCAGCAGTTTAGGAACAGGGGTTTACACAGATACGCAGTATTTT.

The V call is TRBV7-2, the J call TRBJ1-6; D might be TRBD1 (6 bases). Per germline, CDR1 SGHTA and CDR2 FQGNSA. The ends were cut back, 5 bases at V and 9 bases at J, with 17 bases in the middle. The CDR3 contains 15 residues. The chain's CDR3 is CASSPLGGGGSPLHF. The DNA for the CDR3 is TGTGCCAGCAGCCCCCTGGGAGGGGGAGGTTCACCCCTCCACTTT.

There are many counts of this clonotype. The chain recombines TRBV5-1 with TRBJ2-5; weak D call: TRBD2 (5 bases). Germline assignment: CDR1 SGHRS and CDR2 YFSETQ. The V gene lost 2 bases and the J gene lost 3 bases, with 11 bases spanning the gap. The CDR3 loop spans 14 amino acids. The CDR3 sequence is CASSLAGGEETQYF. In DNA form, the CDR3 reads TGCGCCAGCAGCTTAGCAGGAGGAGAAGAGACCCAGTACTTC.

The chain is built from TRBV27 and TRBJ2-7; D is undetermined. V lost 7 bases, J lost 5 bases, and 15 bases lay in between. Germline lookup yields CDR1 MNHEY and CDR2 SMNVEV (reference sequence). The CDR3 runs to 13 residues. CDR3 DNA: TGTGCCAGCACCCACTCCCCTAAGGACGAGCAGTACTTC. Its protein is CASTHSPKDEQYF.

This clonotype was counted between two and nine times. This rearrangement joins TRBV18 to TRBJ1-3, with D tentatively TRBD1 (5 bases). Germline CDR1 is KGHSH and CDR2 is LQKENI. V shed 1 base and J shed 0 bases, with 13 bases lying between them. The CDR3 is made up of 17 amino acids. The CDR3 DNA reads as TGTGCCAGCTCACCACTGGCGGGACTTGGCTCTGGAAACACCATATATTTT. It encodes CASSPLAGLGSGNTIYF.

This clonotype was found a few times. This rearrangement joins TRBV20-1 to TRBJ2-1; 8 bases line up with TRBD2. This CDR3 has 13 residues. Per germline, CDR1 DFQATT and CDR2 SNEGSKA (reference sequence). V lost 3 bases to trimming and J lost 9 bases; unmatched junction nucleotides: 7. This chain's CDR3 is CSARRGTRGEQFF. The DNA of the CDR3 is TGCAGTGCTAGGCGTGGGACTAGGGGTGAGCAGTTCTTC.

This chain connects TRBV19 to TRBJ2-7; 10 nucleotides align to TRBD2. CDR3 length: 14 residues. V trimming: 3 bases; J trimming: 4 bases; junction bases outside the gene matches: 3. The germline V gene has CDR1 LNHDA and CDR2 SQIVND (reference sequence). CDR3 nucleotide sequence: TGTGCCAGTAGTATCACTAGCGGGAAGTACGAGCAGTACTTC. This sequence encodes CASSITSGKYEQYF.

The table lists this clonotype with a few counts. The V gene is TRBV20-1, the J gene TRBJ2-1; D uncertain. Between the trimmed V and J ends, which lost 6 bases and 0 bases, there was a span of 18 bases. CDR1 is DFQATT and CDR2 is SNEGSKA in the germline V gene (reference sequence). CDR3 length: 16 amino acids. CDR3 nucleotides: TGCAGTGCCACACCACCCTCCGATTTCTCCTACAATGAGCAGTTCTTC. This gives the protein CSATPPSDFSYNEQFF.

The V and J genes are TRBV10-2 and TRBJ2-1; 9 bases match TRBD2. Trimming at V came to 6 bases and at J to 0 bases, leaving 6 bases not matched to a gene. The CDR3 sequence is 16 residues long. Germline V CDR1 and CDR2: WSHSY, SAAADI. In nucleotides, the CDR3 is TGCGCCAGCAGCCACCTAGCGGGGATCTCCTACAATGAGCAGTTCTTC. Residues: CASSHLAGISYNEQFF.

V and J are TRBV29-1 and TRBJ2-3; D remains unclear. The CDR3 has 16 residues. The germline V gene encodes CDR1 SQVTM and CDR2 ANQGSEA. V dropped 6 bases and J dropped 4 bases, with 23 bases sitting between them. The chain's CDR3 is CSVILAQEGTPDTQYF. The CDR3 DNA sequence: TGCAGCGTCATCCTCGCCCAGGAAGGAACCCCAGATACGCAGTATTTT.

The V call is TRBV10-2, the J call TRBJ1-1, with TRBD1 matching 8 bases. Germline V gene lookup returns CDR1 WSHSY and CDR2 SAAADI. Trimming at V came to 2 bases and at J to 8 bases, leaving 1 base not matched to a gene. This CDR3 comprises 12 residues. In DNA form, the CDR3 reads TGCGCCAGCAGTGAGACAGGGGGGGAAGCTTTCTTT. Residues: CASSETGGEAFF.

CDR3 residues: CAISGPLSGRDRRNTIYF. CDR3 coding DNA: TGTGCCATCAGTGGCCCTTTATCCGGCAGGGACCGTCGAAACACCATATATTTT. The chain has TRBV10-3 and TRBJ1-3; possibly TRBD1 for D (5 bases). The V and J ends lost 4 bases and 5 bases respectively, with 24 bases between them. The CDR3 contains 18 residues. The germline CDR1 and CDR2 sequences are ENHRY and SYGVKD.